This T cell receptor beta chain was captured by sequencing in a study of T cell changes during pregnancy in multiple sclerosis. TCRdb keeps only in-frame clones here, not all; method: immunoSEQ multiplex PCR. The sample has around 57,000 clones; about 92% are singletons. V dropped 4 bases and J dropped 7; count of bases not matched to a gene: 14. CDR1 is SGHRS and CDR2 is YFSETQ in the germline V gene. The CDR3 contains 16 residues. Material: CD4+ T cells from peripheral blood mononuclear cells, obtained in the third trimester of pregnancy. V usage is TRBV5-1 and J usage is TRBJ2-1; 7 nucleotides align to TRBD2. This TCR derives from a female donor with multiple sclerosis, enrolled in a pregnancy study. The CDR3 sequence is CASSLTTSVPINEQFF. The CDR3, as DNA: TGCGCCAGCAGCCTTACTACTAGCGTGCCCATAAATGAGCAGTTCTTC.